This T cell receptor beta chain was obtained from a study of lymphopenia after photon versus proton radiotherapy. TCRdb's table, derived via immunoSEQ multiplex PCR, lists solely in-frame clones and lacks some. The table has over 30,000 clones, about 87% seen once. There are a few counts of this clone. From germline, CDR1 is SGHRS and CDR2 YFSETQ. CDR3 size: 13 residues. The germline V and J ends were trimmed by 5 bases and 2 bases, with 7 bases remaining between them. The TCR was taken from a woman aged 70-85 years with pancreatic cancer. The V gene is TRBV5-1, the J gene TRBJ2-2; unclear D gene. This specimen consisted of peripheral blood, obtained from a patient treated with proton-based radiotherapy. DNA of the CDR3: TGCGCCAGCAGACTGGGAAACACCGGGGAGCTGTTTTTT. It encodes CASRLGNTGELFF.